The rows below give T cell receptor beta chains drawn from one sample of a study of blood T cell repertoires in COVID-19. TCRdb keeps only in-frame clones here, not all; method: immunoSEQ multiplex PCR. The top ten hold 5.3% of the sample, which has roughly 300,000 clones, 70% to 90% seen once. Sequencing was carried out using PBMCs or T cells enriched from blood (not recorded which). These receptors were collected from a woman aged 30 to 39 who had recovered from COVID-19. CDR3s include the opening cysteine and the closing phenylalanine or tryptophan. D genes are given only for firm matches. Clone size appears in some rows only: once, few, many, or a class for an expanded clone.

clone size	V gene	D gene	J gene	CDR3 DNA	CDR3 protein
-	TRBV6-5	-	TRBJ2-7	TGTGCCAGCGAGCAGGGGTCGTACTACGAGCAGTACTTC	CASEQGSYYEQYF
-	TRBV19	TRBD1	TRBJ1-6	TGTGCCAGTAGTACGGGGACAGGGTATAATTCACCCCTCCACTTT	CASSTGTGYNSPLHF
-	TRBV6-6	TRBD2	TRBJ2-1	TGTGCCAGCAACCTTGTGGTAGCGGGGGGGCGGAATGAGCAGTTCTTC	CASNLVVAGGRNEQFF
-	TRBV2	TRBD1	TRBJ1-6	TGTGCCAGCAGTTTGACAGGGTGGAATTCACCCCTCCACTTT	CASSLTGWNSPLHF
-	TRBV5-1	TRBD1	TRBJ1-2	TGCGCCAGCAGCAGGCGGACAGGGGACGGCTACACCTTC	CASSRRTGDGYTF
-	TRBV7-8	TRBD1	TRBJ1-1	TGTGCCAGTCGACAGGGGGCTTGGAACACTGAAGCTTTCTTT	CASRQGAWNTEAFF
-	TRBV18	TRBD2	TRBJ2-1	TGTGCCAGCTCACCGCTGGCTAGCGGGGGCTACAATGAGCAGTTCTTC	CASSPLASGGYNEQFF
-	TRBV7-2	-	TRBJ1-6	TGTGCCAGCAGCCTCATGCGGAATTCACCCCTCCACTTT	CASSLMRNSPLHF
-	TRBV19	TRBD1	TRBJ2-6	TGTGCCAGTAGGAGGGGACAGGGGAGCCCCTCTGGGGCCAACGTCCTGACTTTC	CASRRGQGSPSGANVLTF
-	TRBV5-1	TRBD1	TRBJ2-3	TGCGCCAGCAGCCGGGACAGGGTCAGCACAGATACGCAGTATTTT	CASSRDRVSTDTQYF
-	TRBV6-1	-	TRBJ2-7	TGTGCCAGCAGTGATGGGCCGTGGGAGCAGTACTTC	CASSDGPWEQYF
-	TRBV10-3	-	TRBJ1-2	TGTGCCATCAGTGATGGGAGGCTTCAGGGCTACACCTTC	CAISDGRLQGYTF
-	TRBV18	-	TRBJ2-7	TGTGCCAGCTCACCACGGGCAGGTTCCTACGAGCAGTACTTC	CASSPRAGSYEQYF
once	TRBV24-1	-	TRBJ1-2	TGTGCCACCAGTGAAGGCTCGCGGGGCTACACCTTC	CATSEGSRGYTF
-	TRBV28	-	TRBJ2-2	TGTGCCAGCAGAATAGACACCACCGGGGAGCTGTTTTTT	CASRIDTTGELFF
-	TRBV5-4	TRBD1	TRBJ1-2	TGTGCCAGCAGCCCGCGGACAGGGGCTAACTATGGCTACACCTTC	CASSPRTGANYGYTF
-	TRBV4-1	-	TRBJ2-1	TGCGCCAGCAGCCAAGAACTAGCTTTGTCTGAGTTCTTC	CASSQELALSEFF
-	TRBV20-1	-	TRBJ2-1	TGCAGTGCTAGAGACGACAATGAGCAGTTCTTC	CSARDDNEQFF
once	TRBV2	-	TRBJ1-6	TGTGCCAGCAGTGAAGGGGGGGGACCGTGGGTGCCGCCCCTCCACTTT	CASSEGGGPWVPPLHF
-	TRBV5-6	TRBD1	TRBJ2-7	TGTGCCAGCAGCCCGCTGGGGACAGGGGTCTACGAGCAGTACTTC	CASSPLGTGVYEQYF
few	TRBV7-9	TRBD2	TRBJ2-1	TGTGCCAGCAGCCTCCCCGGACTAGCGGGGGGGGGTGAGCAGTTCTTC	CASSLPGLAGGGEQFF
-	TRBV7-3	-	TRBJ2-2	TGTGCCAGCAGCACCAAGACAGGGAACACCGGGGAGCTGTTTTTT	CASSTKTGNTGELFF
-	TRBV4-3	TRBD1	TRBJ1-2	TGCGCCAGCAGCCAAGAGGACGGGCAGGGGGCCTATGGCTACACCTTC	CASSQEDGQGAYGYTF
-	TRBV6-2/TRBV6-3	TRBD1	TRBJ2-3	TGTGCCAGCAGTTACCAGGGGGTAGCGACAGATACGCAGTATTTT	CASSYQGVATDTQYF
-	TRBV19	TRBD1	TRBJ1-2	TGTGCCAGTACCAACAGGGGAAACTATGGCTACACCTTC	CASTNRGNYGYTF
-	TRBV9	-	TRBJ1-1	TGTGCCAGCAGCGCCCTTCCGGGACACAAACCCGGCGGGAACACTGAAGCTTTCTTT	CASSALPGHKPGGNTEAFF
-	TRBV4-1	TRBD1	TRBJ1-2	TGCGCCAGCAGCCAAGGATTGGCGACAGGGATGGTCTATGGCTACACCTTC	CASSQGLATGMVYGYTF
-	TRBV18	TRBD1	TRBJ1-4	TGTGCCAGCTCACCCCTCCCGACAGGGACTAATGAAAAACTGTTTTTT	CASSPLPTGTNEKLFF
-	TRBV4-3	-	TRBJ1-2	TGCGCCAGCAGCCAAGTCCCGGGGAAGAACTATGGCTACACCTTC	CASSQVPGKNYGYTF
-	TRBV11-2	-	TRBJ1-4	TGTGCCAGCACCACGGCGGGACTGAATAATGAAAAACTGTTTTTT	CASTTAGLNNEKLFF
-	TRBV5-1	TRBD2	TRBJ2-3	TGCGCCAGCAGCTTGGCGGGGACTAGCGGGGGTGAAACAGATACGCAGTATTTT	CASSLAGTSGGETDTQYF
-	TRBV5-1	-	TRBJ2-2	TGCGCCAGCAGCTGGAGGGCCGGGGAGCTGTTTTTT	CASSWRAGELFF
-	TRBV20-1	TRBD1	TRBJ2-5	TGCAGTGCAAGTAGACAGGGAAAAGAGACCCAGTACTTC	CSASRQGKETQYF
-	TRBV19	TRBD1	TRBJ1-2	TGTGCCAGTAACGCACAGGGGGCTGCGCCCGCGAGGGGCTACACCTTC	CASNAQGAAPARGYTF
once	TRBV7-6	TRBD2	TRBJ2-1	TGTGCCAGCAGCCTTAGCGGGGGGGCAGGGGATGAGCAGTTCTTC	CASSLSGGAGDEQFF
-	TRBV24-1	TRBD2	TRBJ2-1	TGTGCCACCAGTGATTTGCGACTAGCGGGGGGCCCAGGTGAGCAGTTCTTC	CATSDLRLAGGPGEQFF
-	TRBV5-6	TRBD1	TRBJ1-2	TGTGCCAGCAGGAGATGGACAGGCGCGAAAGGCTACACCTTC	CASRRWTGAKGYTF
-	TRBV3-1/TRBV3-2	-	TRBJ2-2	TGTGCCAGCAGCCGACGGGACACCGGGGAGCTGTTTTTT	CASSRRDTGELFF
-	TRBV5-4	-	TRBJ1-6	TGTGCCAGCAGCGCAGCAGGGGTCTCGCCGAGTTCACCCCTCCACTTT	CASSAAGVSPSSPLHF
-	TRBV4-2	-	TRBJ1-2	TGTGCCAGCAGCCCCTCCGGAGGTGGGCGGGGTAACTATGGCTACACCTTC	CASSPSGGGRGNYGYTF
-	TRBV5-1	-	TRBJ2-7	TGCGCCAGCAGCTTGGGTTGGGACACCTCGGACGAGCAGTACTTC	CASSLGWDTSDEQYF
-	TRBV5-1	-	TRBJ1-2	TGCGCCAGCAGCCCCCGGACAGACTATGGCTACACCTTC	CASSPRTDYGYTF
-	TRBV5-4	-	TRBJ1-2	TGTGCCAGCAGCTTGGGCTACCCGGTAGTGCCGGGCTACACCTTC	CASSLGYPVVPGYTF
-	TRBV2	TRBD1	TRBJ1-5	TGTGCCAGCAGTGGCGGGACAGGGTTCTATCAGCCCCAGCATTTT	CASSGGTGFYQPQHF
-	TRBV4-2	TRBD2	TRBJ2-3	TGTGCCAGCAGCCTATGGGCGGGGGGGGTTGCAGATACGCAGTATTTT	CASSLWAGGVADTQYF